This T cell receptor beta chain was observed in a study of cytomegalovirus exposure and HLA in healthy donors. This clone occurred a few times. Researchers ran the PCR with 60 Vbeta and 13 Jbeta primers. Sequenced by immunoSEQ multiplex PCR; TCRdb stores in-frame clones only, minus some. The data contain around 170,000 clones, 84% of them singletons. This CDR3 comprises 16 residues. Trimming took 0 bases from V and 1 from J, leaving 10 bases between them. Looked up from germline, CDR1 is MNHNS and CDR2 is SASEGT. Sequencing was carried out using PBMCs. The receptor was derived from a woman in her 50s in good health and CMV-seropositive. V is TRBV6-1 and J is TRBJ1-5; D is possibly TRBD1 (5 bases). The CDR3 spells CASSEARDRSNQPQHF. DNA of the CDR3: TGTGCCAGCAGTGAAGCGAGAGACAGAAGCAATCAGCCCCAGCATTTT.